This TCR beta chain was captured by sequencing in a study of cytomegalovirus exposure and HLA in healthy donors. The PCR made use of 60 Vbeta and 13 Jbeta primers. Sequenced by immunoSEQ multiplex PCR; TCRdb stores in-frame clones only, minus some. The table records about 190,000 clones, 60% to 80% of them present only once. Study-level findings and limits: In vitro, a few CMV-associated chains proved specific for CMV antigens.

About this clone: No antigen is known for it.

The length of the CDR3 is 15 residues. V lost 5 bases and J lost 4; bases outside the gene matches: 6. CDR1 and CDR2 (germline): SGHNT, YYREEE (reference sequence). Sequenced: PBMCs. The chain combines TRBV5-4 with TRBJ2-1, with 10 bases that match TRBD2. The TCR originated in a woman aged 25-40 years in good health and CMV-seropositive. This CDR3 reads CASSLRTSGYNEQFF. CDR3 nucleotides: TGTGCCAGCAGTCTCAGGACTAGCGGATACAATGAGCAGTTCTTC.